The 11 T cell receptor beta chains in this list originate from one sample, sequenced in a study of cytomegalovirus exposure and HLA in healthy donors. The PCR was carried out with 60 Vbeta primers and 13 Jbeta primers. Profiling relied on immunoSEQ multiplex PCR, and the TCRdb table lists in-frame clones only, not all of them. Among about 97,000 clones listed, 63% were seen once. The sample taken for sequencing was PBMCs. These receptors were collected from a human donor in good health.

V and J are TRBV7-6 and TRBJ2-7; 9 bases are shared with TRBD1. Germline V gene lookup returns CDR1 SGHVS and CDR2 FNYEAQ. The CDR3 loop spans 15 amino acids. Germline trimming cut 5 bases from V and 1 base from J; bases unmatched to any gene: 6. As DNA, the CDR3 is TGTGCCAGCAGCCCCCCGGACAGGGGTTCCTACGAGCAGTACTTC. Translated: CASSPPDRGSYEQYF.

This chain uses TRBV27 with TRBJ1-1, with TRBD1 matching over 8 bases. J gave up 6 bases and V 4 bases, and 7 bases lay outside the gene matches. CDR1 is MNHEY and CDR2 is SMNVEV in the germline V gene (reference sequence). The CDR3 sequence is 14 residues long. The CDR3 here is CASSWTGSNSEAFF. The CDR3 coding sequence is TGTGCCAGCAGTTGGACAGGGAGTAACTCTGAAGCTTTCTTT.

This clone was seen only a few times. DNA for the CDR3: TGTGCCAGTAGTATGGGGGGGCGGAGGTCCTACAATGAGCAGTTCTTC. The encoded protein is CASSMGGRRSYNEQFF. The chain uses TRBV19 and TRBJ2-1, with a possible D match to TRBD2 (7 bases). Germline-derived CDR1 and CDR2 are LNHDA and SQIVND (reference sequence). This CDR3 is 16 amino acids long. V lost 3 bases, J lost 1 base, and 13 bases lay in between. Looking up the rest from reference TRBV19 and TRBJ2-1 gives the full variable domain: DGGITQSPKYLFRKEGQNVTLSCEQNLNHDAMYWYRQDPGQGLRLIYYSQIVNDFQKGDIAEGYSVSREKKESFPLTVTSAQKNPTAFYLCASSMGGRRSYNEQFFGPGTRLTVL.

This chain connects TRBV5-4 to TRBJ2-1, with 9 bases aligning to TRBD2. J was trimmed by 7 bases and V by 3 bases; bases with no gene match: 8. This CDR3 spans 15 amino acids. Germline V CDR1 and CDR2: SGHNT, YYREEE (reference sequence). The CDR3 protein is CASSSVAGVQNEQFF. As DNA, the CDR3 is TGTGCCAGCAGCTCAGTAGCGGGAGTTCAGAATGAGCAGTTCTTC.

This sequence joins TRBV27 and TRBJ2-1, with 13 bases identical to TRBD2. In germline, CDR1 is MNHEY, CDR2 SMNVEV (reference sequence). The CDR3 runs to 14 residues. Trimming removed 5 bases from V and 12 bases from J; junction bases left unmatched: 7. CDR3 amino acids: CASSPGTSGIVQFF. In DNA form, the CDR3 reads TGTGCCAGCAGTCCCGGGACTAGCGGGATCGTGCAGTTCTTC.

The rearrangement uses TRBV18 and TRBJ2-3; 8 bases align to TRBD1. Germline V gene sequence: CDR1 KGHSH, CDR2 LQKENI. The CDR3 consists of 15 residues. With V trimmed by 4 bases and J by 1 base, 4 bases remained unmatched. The CDR3 coding sequence is TGTGCCAGCTCACGGACAGGGCGGGGCACAGATACGCAGTATTTT. This encodes CASSRTGRGTDTQYF.

The gene calls are TRBV28 and TRBJ1-1, with a possible D match to TRBD1 (6 bases). V shed 2 bases and J shed 4 bases, with 17 bases lying between them. This CDR3 has 16 amino acids. Germline CDR1 reads MDHEN; CDR2 reads SYDVKM. The CDR3 bases are TGTGCCAGCAGTTTAGACCTAGCGGGGGCTTCCACTGAAGCTTTCTTT. Translating gives CASSLDLAGASTEAFF. The variable domain in full, completed from reference TRBV28 and TRBJ1-1, reads DVKVTQSSRYLVKRTGEKVFLECVQDMDHENMFWYRQDPGLGLRLIYFSYDVKMKEKGDIPEGYSVSREKKERFSLILESASTNQTSMYLCASSLDLAGASTEAFFGQGTRLTVV.

To note about this clone: At one of its ends the junction is not consistent with the germline gene, which may arise from a read error. Other nucleotide sequences from this sample produce the same CDR3. V usage is TRBV25-1 and J usage is TRBJ1-1; the match to TRBD1 covers 7 bases. This CDR3 comprises 14 residues. Germline loops: CDR1 MGHDK, CDR2 SYGVNS. In DNA form, the CDR3 reads TGCGCCAGCAGTGAGAGGGGGCAGGTCGTTGAAGCTTTCTTT. It codes for CASSERGQVVEAFF.

The count of this clone is one. The chain carries TRBV9 and TRBJ2-3; the D gene is possibly TRBD1 (6 bases). This CDR3 comprises 14 residues. Germline CDR1 SGDLS, CDR2 YYNGEE. Trimming took 0 bases from V and 4 from J, leaving 9 bases between them. CDR3 protein: CASSVARGSDTQYF. The CDR3 DNA reads as TGTGCCAGCAGCGTAGCCAGGGGATCAGATACGCAGTATTTT. The full variable domain, its missing parts supplied by reference TRBV9 and TRBJ2-3, is DSGVTQTPKHLITATGQRVTLRCSPRSGDLSVYWYQQSLDQGLQFLIQYYNGEERAKGNILERFSAQQFPDLHSELNLSSLELGDSALYFCASSVARGSDTQYFGPGTRLTVL.

The genes are TRBV7-8 and TRBJ2-7, with TRBD2 identical over 7 bases. The CDR3 has 17 amino acids. Germline CDR1 SGHVS, CDR2 FQNEAQ. V lost 3 bases and J lost 2; bases outside the gene matches: 13. Here the CDR3 DNA reads TGTGCCAGCAGCTTGCGGGAGATTTTTACGGTAGCCTACGAGCAGTACTTC. Translating it yields CASSLREIFTVAYEQYF.

The V call is TRBV7-6, the J call TRBJ1-1, with a possible D match to TRBD1 (6 bases). Per the germline V gene, CDR1 is SGHVS and CDR2 is FNYEAQ. The CDR3 is 17 residues long. The germline V and J ends were trimmed by 5 bases and 0 bases, with 19 bases remaining between them. CDR3 in amino acids: CASSPGLPGQLNTEAFF. Here the CDR3 DNA reads TGTGCCAGCAGCCCAGGGCTCCCGGGACAACTGAACACTGAAGCTTTCTTT. Full variable domain (remainder filled in from reference TRBV7-6 and TRBJ1-1): GAGVSQSPRYKVTKRGQDVALRCDPISGHVSLYWYRQALGQGPEFLTYFNYEAQQDKSGLPNDRFSAERPEGSISTLTIQRTEQRDSAMYRCASSPGLPGQLNTEAFFGQGTRLTVV.